A selection of T cell receptor beta chains follows, all from one sample in a study of shared clonotypes between healthy human individuals. The repertoire was sequenced with immunoSEQ multiplex PCR; TCRdb's copy has only in-frame clones and lacks some. The sample lists around 2.5 million clones, more than 85% seen once, with about 0.34% in the top ten. Sequencing was done on a sample of naive CD4+ T cells from PBMCs. Receptors were obtained from a man younger than 35 in good health. Some clones in this sample may be carry-over from other donors' samples. Each CDR3 is given with its conserved first and last residue. D genes are given only for firm matches. Only some rows state a clone size, as once, few, many or a class for expanded clones.

D gene,J gene,V gene,clone size,CDR3 protein,CDR3 DNA
.,TRBJ2-2,TRBV15,.,CATSRGFGSNTGELFF,TGTGCCACCAGCAGAGGGTTCGGGTCGAACACCGGGGAGCTGTTTTTT
.,TRBJ2-5,TRBV28,.,CASSLFGVETQYF,TGTGCCAGCAGTTTATTCGGGGTGGAGACCCAGTACTTC
TRBD2,TRBJ2-5,TRBV5-1,.,CASSPRTSGVGGAQYF,TGCGCCAGCAGCCCCCGGACTAGCGGGGTCGGGGGTGCCCAGTACTTC
TRBD1,TRBJ2-1,TRBV7-3,.,CASSPQGTGEDEQFF,TGTGCCAGCAGCCCCCAAGGGACAGGGGAAGATGAGCAGTTCTTC
TRBD2,TRBJ2-5,TRBV4-2,.,CASSPRTSGETQYF,TGTGCCAGCAGCCCTCGGACTAGCGGGGAGACCCAGTACTTC
.,TRBJ1-3,TRBV19,.,CASSFSWTGNTIYF,TGTGCCAGTAGCTTTTCTTGGACTGGAAACACCATATATTTT
.,TRBJ1-1,TRBV18,.,CASSPSERGTEAFF,TGTGCCAGCTCACCGTCAGAGAGGGGCACTGAAGCTTTCTTT
.,TRBJ1-1,TRBV9,.,CASSVERAGVNTEAFF,TGTGCCAGCAGCGTAGAGAGGGCTGGGGTGAACACTGAAGCTTTCTTT
TRBD1,TRBJ2-5,TRBV19,.,CASSIADRVETQYF,TGTGCCAGTAGTATAGCCGACAGGGTGGAGACCCAGTACTTC
.,TRBJ2-1,TRBV6-5,.,CASSYSGPRSYNEQFF,TGTGCCAGCAGTTACTCCGGCCCACGGTCCTACAATGAGCAGTTCTTC
.,TRBJ1-1,TRBV4-3,few,CASSQEQGMNTEAFF,TGCGCCAGCAGCCAAGAGCAGGGAATGAACACTGAAGCTTTCTTT
.,TRBJ1-2,TRBV4-2,.,CASSQEQGNYGYTF,TGTGCCAGCAGCCAAGAACAGGGTAACTATGGCTACACCTTC
TRBD2,TRBJ2-2,TRBV4-2,.,CASSLDGTSGIGELFF,TGTGCCAGCAGCCTCGACGGGACTAGCGGGATCGGGGAGCTGTTTTTT
TRBD2,TRBJ2-1,TRBV14,.,CASSPAGGYNEQFF,TGTGCCAGCAGCCCGGCGGGAGGGTACAATGAGCAGTTCTTC
.,TRBJ2-3,TRBV7-6,.,CASSLGGGRTSTDTQYF,TGTGCCAGCAGCTTAGGGGGCGGCCGAACCAGCACAGATACGCAGTATTTT
.,TRBJ2-7,TRBV5-1,.,CASSLSGLPYEQYF,TGCGCCAGCAGCTTGTCGGGCCTGCCCTACGAGCAGTACTTC
TRBD2,TRBJ2-4,TRBV9,.,CASSVGASGSGIQYF,TGTGCCAGCAGCGTTGGCGCTAGCGGGAGCGGCATTCAGTACTTC
.,TRBJ1-1,TRBV11-2,.,CASSLGRGLNTEAFF,TGTGCCAGCAGCTTAGGGAGGGGATTGAACACTGAAGCTTTCTTT
.,TRBJ1-6,TRBV30,.,CAWTRGYNSPLHF,TGTGCCTGGACCAGGGGCTATAATTCACCCCTCCACTTT
.,TRBJ1-5,TRBV5-1,few,CASSESSNQPQHF,TGCGCCAGCAGTGAGAGTAGCAATCAGCCCCAGCATTTT
.,TRBJ2-7,TRBV14,.,CASSPQQGPHEQYF,TGTGCCAGCAGCCCCCAACAGGGACCCCACGAGCAGTACTTC
.,TRBJ1-2,TRBV5-1,.,CASSLGEGIAYGYTF,TGCGCCAGCAGCTTAGGTGAGGGTATCGCTTATGGCTACACCTTC
.,TRBJ1-3,TRBV5-8,.,CASTIFGNTIYF,TGTGCCAGCACCATCTTTGGAAACACCATATATTTT
.,TRBJ2-5,TRBV5-4,.,CASSLVGGQETQYF,TGTGCCAGCAGCTTGGTAGGGGGGCAAGAGACCCAGTACTTC
.,TRBJ2-7,TRBV28,.,CASRPPGGEQYF,TGTGCCAGCAGGCCCCCCGGGGGCGAGCAGTACTTC
.,TRBJ1-1,TRBV28,.,CASTVGGHTEAFF,TGTGCCAGCACAGTCGGGGGGCACACTGAAGCTTTCTTT
.,TRBJ1-3,TRBV7-2,.,CASSLGHPAVSGNTIYF,TGTGCCAGCAGCTTAGGGCACCCGGCCGTCTCTGGAAACACCATATATTTT
.,TRBJ1-1,TRBV28,.,CASTHQGGGTEAFF,TGTGCCAGCACCCACCAAGGGGGTGGAACTGAAGCTTTCTTT
.,TRBJ1-1,TRBV5-1,.,CASSSPGLNTEAFF,TGCGCCAGCAGCTCTCCGGGACTGAACACTGAAGCTTTCTTT
TRBD1,TRBJ2-5,TRBV29-1,.,CSPESGQGAPRYQETQYF,TGCAGCCCCGAGTCGGGACAGGGGGCACCAAGGTACCAAGAGACCCAGTACTTC
TRBD1,TRBJ1-1,TRBV27,.,CASSLTTGAEAFF,TGTGCCAGCAGTTTAACCACAGGGGCAGAAGCTTTCTTT
.,TRBJ2-7,TRBV28,.,CASTAGGLGIPYEQYF,TGTGCCAGCACCGCAGGAGGGCTGGGCATCCCCTACGAGCAGTACTTC
.,TRBJ2-1,TRBV28,.,CASSRARYEQFF,TGTGCCAGCAGTCGAGCTAGGTACGAGCAGTTCTTC
.,TRBJ2-6,TRBV27,.,CASSSLSGANVLTF,TGTGCCAGCAGTTCCCTTTCTGGGGCCAACGTCCTGACTTTC
TRBD2,TRBJ2-1,TRBV2,.,CASSLAEEQFF,TGTGCCAGCAGTCTAGCGGAAGAGCAGTTCTTC